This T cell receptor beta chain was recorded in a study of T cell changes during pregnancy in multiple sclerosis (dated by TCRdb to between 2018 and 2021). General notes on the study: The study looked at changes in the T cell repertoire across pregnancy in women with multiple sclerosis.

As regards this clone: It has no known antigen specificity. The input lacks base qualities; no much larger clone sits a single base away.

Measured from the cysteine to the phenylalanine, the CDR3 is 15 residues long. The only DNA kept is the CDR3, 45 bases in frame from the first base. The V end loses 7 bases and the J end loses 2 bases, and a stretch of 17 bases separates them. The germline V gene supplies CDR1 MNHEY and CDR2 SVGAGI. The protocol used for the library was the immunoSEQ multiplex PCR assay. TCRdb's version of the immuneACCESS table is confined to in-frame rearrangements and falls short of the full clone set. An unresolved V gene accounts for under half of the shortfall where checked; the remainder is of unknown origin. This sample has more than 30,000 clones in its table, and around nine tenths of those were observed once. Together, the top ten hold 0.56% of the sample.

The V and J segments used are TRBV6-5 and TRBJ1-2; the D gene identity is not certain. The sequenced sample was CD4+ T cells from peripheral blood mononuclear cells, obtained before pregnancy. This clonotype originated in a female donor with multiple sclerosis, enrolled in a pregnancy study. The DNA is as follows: TGTGCCAGCATCAAACGATTGGCACCCAACTATGGCTACACCTTC. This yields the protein CASIKRLAPNYGYTF.